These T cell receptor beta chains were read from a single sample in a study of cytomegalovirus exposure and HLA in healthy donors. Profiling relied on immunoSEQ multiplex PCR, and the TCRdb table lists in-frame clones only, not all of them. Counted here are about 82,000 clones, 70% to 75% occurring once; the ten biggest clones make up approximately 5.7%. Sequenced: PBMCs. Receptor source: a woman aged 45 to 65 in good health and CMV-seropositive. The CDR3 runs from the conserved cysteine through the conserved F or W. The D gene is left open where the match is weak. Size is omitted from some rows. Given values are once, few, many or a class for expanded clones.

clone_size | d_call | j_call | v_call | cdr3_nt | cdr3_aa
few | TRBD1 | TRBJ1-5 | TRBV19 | TGTGCCAGTACCGGCCAGGACAGGGGTAGCAATCAGCCCCAGCATTTT | CASTGQDRGSNQPQHF
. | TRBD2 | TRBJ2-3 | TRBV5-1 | TGCGCCAGCAGCTTGGAAGGAGGGACTAGCGGCCTCACGCAGTATTTT | CASSLEGGTSGLTQYF
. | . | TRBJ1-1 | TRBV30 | TGTGCCTGGAGTGGAGGGAGCCCAGGGAGGGCTGAAGCTTTCTTT | CAWSGGSPGRAEAFF
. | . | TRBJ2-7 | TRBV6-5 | TGTGCCAGCAGTTACTCGGGCTCCGGGGGCTACGAGCAGTACTTC | CASSYSGSGGYEQYF
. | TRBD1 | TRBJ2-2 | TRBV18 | TGTGCCAGCTCACCAACTTCCGGGACAGGGTTAGCCGGGGAGCTGTTTTTT | CASSPTSGTGLAGELFF
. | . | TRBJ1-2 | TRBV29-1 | TGCAGCGCCCCACTTGGCTATGGCTACACCTTC | CSAPLGYGYTF
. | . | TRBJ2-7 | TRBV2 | TGTGCCAGCCGGGACTTCTCCTACGAGCAGTACTTC | CASRDFSYEQYF
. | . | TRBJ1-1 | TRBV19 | TGTGCCAGCAGCGCCCTCTCGGGAAATACTGAAGCTTTCTTT | CASSALSGNTEAFF
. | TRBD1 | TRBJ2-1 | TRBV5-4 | TGTGCCAGCAGCTCCCCGGGACAGTCCTACAATGAGCAGTTCTTC | CASSSPGQSYNEQFF
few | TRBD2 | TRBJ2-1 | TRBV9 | TGTGCCAGCAGCGTCCATCACAGCGGGAGATCCCTCAATGAGCAGTTCTTC | CASSVHHSGRSLNEQFF
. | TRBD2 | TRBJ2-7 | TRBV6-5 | TGTGCCAGCAGTTGGGGGGGTACCTACGAGCAGTACTTC | CASSWGGTYEQYF
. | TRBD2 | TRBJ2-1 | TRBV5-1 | TGCGCCAGCAGCTTGGCCTCTAGCGGATACAATGAGCAGTTCTTC | CASSLASSGYNEQFF
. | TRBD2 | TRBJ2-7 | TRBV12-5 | TGTGCTAGTGGTTTGGTAAAAGCAGCAGCGGGAGTGAAGTCCTACGAGCAGTACTTC | CASGLVKAAAGVKSYEQYF
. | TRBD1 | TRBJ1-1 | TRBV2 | TGTGCCAGCAGTGGGGGACAGACCACTGAAGCTTTCTTT | CASSGGQTTEAFF
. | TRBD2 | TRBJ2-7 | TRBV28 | TGTGCCAGCATCTCAGGGTCTAGCGGGAGCTTGGGGGAGCAGTACTTC | CASISGSSGSLGEQYF
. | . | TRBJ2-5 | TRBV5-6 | TGTGCCAGCAGCCCGGCGACCGGGGGACGGACCCAGTACTTC | CASSPATGGRTQYF
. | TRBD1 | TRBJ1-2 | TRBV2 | TGTGCCTATCGGCGAGGGGGCGTAGAAGACACCTTC | CAYRRGGVEDTF
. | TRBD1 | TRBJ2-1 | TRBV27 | TGTGCCAGCAGTTTCGACAGGGTGGTTCACAATGAGCAGTTCTTC | CASSFDRVVHNEQFF
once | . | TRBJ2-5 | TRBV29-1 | TGCAGCGTTATAATGCGGGTACCCCAGGAGACCCAGTACTTC | CSVIMRVPQETQYF
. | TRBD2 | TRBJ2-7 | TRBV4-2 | TGTGCCAGCAGCCAAGATTGGGAGGGTTCCTACGAGCAGTACTTC | CASSQDWEGSYEQYF
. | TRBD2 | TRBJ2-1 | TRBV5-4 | TGTGCCAGCAGCCCCGGGACTAGGACACACAATGAGCAGTTCTTC | CASSPGTRTHNEQFF
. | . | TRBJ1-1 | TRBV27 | TGTGCCAGCAGTTCCCAGCCAGGGTTAGGTTCTGAAGCTTTCTTT | CASSSQPGLGSEAFF
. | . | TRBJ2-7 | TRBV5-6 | TGTGCCAGCAGCGGCGGGACGTACGAGCAGTACTTC | CASSGGTYEQYF
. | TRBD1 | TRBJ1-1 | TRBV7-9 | TGTGCCAGCAGCACCGGGACAGCTAACACTGAAGCTTTCTTT | CASSTGTANTEAFF
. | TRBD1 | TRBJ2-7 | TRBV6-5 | TGTGCCAGCAGTTACTCTGGGACAGGGAACTACGAGCAGTACTTC | CASSYSGTGNYEQYF
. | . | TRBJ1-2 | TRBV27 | TGTGCAGCTGCTTCCTTGGGAGGGGCCTATGGCTACACCTTC | CAAASLGGAYGYTF
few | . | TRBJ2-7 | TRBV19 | TGTGCCAGTAGTATAAGCCCCAGCGCGCAGTACGAGCAGTACTTC | CASSISPSAQYEQYF
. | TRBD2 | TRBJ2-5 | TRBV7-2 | TGTGCCAGCAGCCGCGATGGACTAGCGGGGCAAGAGACCCAGTACTTC | CASSRDGLAGQETQYF
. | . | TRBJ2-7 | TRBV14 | TGTGCCAGCAGCCAACCCGGAAGGGGCAACGAGCAGTACTTC | CASSQPGRGNEQYF
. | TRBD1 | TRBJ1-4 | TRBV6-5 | TGTGCCAGCAGTTACCGGCCGGGACAGGGGTACGAAAAACTGTTTTTT | CASSYRPGQGYEKLFF
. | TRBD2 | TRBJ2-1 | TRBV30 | TGTGCCTGGAGTGTCCTTAGCGGGAGAGACAATGAGCAGTTCTTC | CAWSVLSGRDNEQFF
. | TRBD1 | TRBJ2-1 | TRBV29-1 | TGCAGCGCCCTGACAGGGGGAGGGGGACAGTTCTTC | CSALTGGGGQFF
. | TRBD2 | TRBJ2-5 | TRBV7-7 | TGTGCTAGCAGCTTAGGGCAAGCGGGAGGGCCTCTCGAGGGAGAGACCCAGTACTTC | CASSLGQAGGPLEGETQYF